Included here is one T cell receptor (beta chain) sequence, with context. Antigen specificity is unknown. Repertoires were generated with immunoSEQ multiplex PCR, while TCRdb's copy carries only in-frame clones and drops some. The data contain 9,900 or so clones, about four fifths of them seen just once; the ten biggest clones take up just over 4.5%. This sample is part of a study of stem cell transplantation in POMP-related autoinflammatory disease. Study results and limitations: In patients with PRAID, every analyzed T-cell subset tended to show lower diversity and higher clonality.

The germline gives CDR1 SGHVS, CDR2 FQNEAQ. The CDR3 spans 19 residues. Trimming took 1 base from V and 5 from J, leaving 24 bases between them. The origin of this receptor is a human patient with POMP-related autoinflammation and immune dysregulation (PRAID). The graft donor may have contributed some T cells. The rearrangement links TRBV7-8 to TRBJ1-3; D may be TRBD1 (5 bases). Specimen: CD4+ T cells from PBMCs, collected after stem cell transplantation. Here the CDR3 reads CASSLVAGIYPRTRNTIYF. As DNA, the CDR3 is TGTGCCAGCAGCTTAGTGGCAGGGATTTACCCCCGGACCAGAAACACCATATATTTT.